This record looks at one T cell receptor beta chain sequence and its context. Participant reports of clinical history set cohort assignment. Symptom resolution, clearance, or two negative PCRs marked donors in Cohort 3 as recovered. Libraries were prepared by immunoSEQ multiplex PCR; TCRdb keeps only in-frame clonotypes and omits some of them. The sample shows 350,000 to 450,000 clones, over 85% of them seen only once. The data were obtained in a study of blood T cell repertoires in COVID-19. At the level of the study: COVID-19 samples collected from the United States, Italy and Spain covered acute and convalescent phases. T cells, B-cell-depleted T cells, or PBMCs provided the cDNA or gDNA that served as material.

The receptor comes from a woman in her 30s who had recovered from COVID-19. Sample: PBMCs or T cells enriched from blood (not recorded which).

This chain's CDR3 is CASSYIKESPLHF. CDR3 nucleotides: TGTGCCAGCAGCTATATAAAAGAGTCACCCCTCCACTTT. The rearrangement uses TRBV7-3 and TRBJ1-6; D is unresolved. V lost 4 bases to trimming and J lost 10 bases, with 11 bases between them. The CDR3 is 13 amino acids. CDR1 SGHTA and CDR2 FQGTGA come from the germline V gene.